This T cell receptor beta chain was sequenced for a study of T cell repertoires in cytomegalovirus infection. Study-level points and caveats: Dominating the ex vivo response were HLA-C-restricted CMV-specific TCR beta clonotypes.

Using its own MiXCR run on the reads, TCRdb lists one record per CDR3 protein. The sample has about 180,000 distinct CDR3 sequences, around 15% seen once. Remarks on this clonotype: As yet, its antigen is unknown.

What was sequenced was PBMCs. This TCR came from a human donor in good health (CMV status not recorded). Some clones in this sample may be carry-over from other donors' samples.

In DNA, the CDR3 is TGTGCCAGCAGTCCCCTCAGGACCGGGCAGTATTTT. Amino acids: CASSPLRTGQYF. The chain links TRBV28 to TRBJ2-3; D uncertain. V gave up 5 bases and J gave up 11 bases, with 14 bases separating them. The CDR3 runs 12 residues. From germline, CDR1 is MDHEN and CDR2 SYDVKM.